This entry is about one TCR beta chain. This clone has only a few counts. This receptor's antigen is unknown. The input lacks base qualities; no much larger clone sits a single base away. This sample was included in a study of cytomegalovirus exposure and HLA in healthy donors (dated by TCRdb to about 2017). About the full investigation: An earlier analysis of approximately 640 of the donors reported more than 250 Gb of sequence data and some 120 million unique TCR beta sequences from some 180 million T cells. Among 300 to 450 genotyped donors of the cohort, an average of about 240,000 unique TCR beta nucleotide sequences were sequenced per donor, roughly 20% of them non-productive. Every repertoire in the discovery cohort had been generated on one and the same sequencing platform. The study aimed to test whether cataloging public T cell receptors could reveal signatures of past pathogen exposure. The study combined high-throughput TCR immunosequencing, statistical association of individual TCRs with disease status, and machine learning to predict cytomegalovirus infection status. In the later analysis, no new phenotypic data were used to find candidate immune exposures; instead, reliance was placed on TCR beta sequences and their occurrence across donors. A later genetic analysis used genome-wide SNP genotypes for about 65% of the roughly 670 donors, treating that subset as a discovery cohort. Class I and class II HLA loci were covered by the typing at four-digit resolution. Donor age, sex, ethnicity and CMV serostatus were compiled alongside the repertoire data. Several DR-DQ haplotypes were treated as single units for association and clustering because of strong linkage in the cohort. Of the approximately 400 genotyped donors, over 70% fell in the genetic ancestry cluster associated with self-reported Caucasian donors. In addition to the first cohort of 650 to 800 subjects, a separate validation cohort of approximately 110 different subjects was used. An earlier analysis of 587 of the donors used high-throughput TCR beta sequencing to judge whether each TCR beta V gene segment behaved as functional or pseudogenic. Using immunosequencing, the study profiled T cell repertoires from about 650 subjects and related those repertoires to cytomegalovirus serostatus. In a later analysis, previously published TCR beta repertoires from some 640 donors were re-analyzed and high-resolution HLA genotyping was added so that TCR occurrence patterns could be studied. An early release that covered about 600 HLA-typed donors contained approximately 320 gigabases of sequencing data and 85 million to 100 million unique TCR sequences. The number of typed donors differed by locus: roughly 629-640 for A, B, C, DRB1 and DQB1; 522 for DQA1; approximately 600 for DPA1; and roughly 470 for DPB1.

Overall study results and their limits: While some public TCRs were present in many individuals, most TCR sequences turned up only very rarely across donors. Linkage disequilibrium might explain the correlated functional status among segregating V segments, but an unknown experimental factor could not be excluded. Presence/absence analyses assumed roughly uniform sequencing depth across donors, an assumption that may not hold. In a later analysis, around 17,000 TCR beta sequences were associated with specific HLA alleles at a false discovery rate of 0.05. Because counts were too low, about 17 rarely observed V segments, including chromosome 9 orphons, were excluded from the earlier analysis of some 590 of the donors. It was suggested by the authors that the approach could potentially be generalized to other disease states and immunological phenotypes. Cytomegalovirus status was reported to be diagnosed by the classifier with high specificity and sensitivity in both the original and validation cohorts. In a later analysis, several top co-occurrence clusters were reported to appear linked to parvovirus B19, influenza, CMV and Epstein-Barr virus. The study gave a list of more than 150 TCR beta chains associated with cytomegalovirus. A few of the identified cytomegalovirus-associated TCR beta chains were confirmed in vitro to be specific for cytomegalovirus antigens. Assigning TCR associations to individual alleles was difficult when HLA alleles, especially DR and DQ, strongly co-occurred. Only TCR beta chains were sequenced in this cohort, and the absence of alpha or paired-chain data limited detectable features. A further reported finding was that TCR beta sequences accurately predicted the HLA-A and HLA-B alleles for most subjects in the first cohort. In a later analysis, TCR association rates were found to vary across HLA loci, with the most associated TCRs seen for DRB1 alleles and the fewest for HLA-C alleles. In an earlier analysis of over 550 of the donors, most TCR beta V segments were observed in productive rearrangements about 87% or about 30% of the time, broadly matching IMGT annotations. A cluster of highly shared sequence variants was judged likely to be a technical artifact of the sequencing pipeline. An association between a missense DCLRE1C variant and V-gene and J-gene trimming of TCR beta chains was found in a later genetic analysis and replicated in an independent cohort. Compared with the 666-donor mean, donors in an Asian-associated ancestry cluster had fewer N-insertions in productive TCRs, according to a later genetic analysis. Because HLA typing was unavailable for some donors at each locus, only the typed subset was used in association tests. A later analysis found that HLA-associated TCR beta chains were more clonally expanded and had lower generation probabilities than equally common non-associated chains. A later analysis found that most CMV-associated TCR beta chains appeared HLA-restricted, with HLA associations seemingly driven largely by CMV exposure. Immune exposure information for the cohort was limited to CMV serostatus. Some IMGT-functional V segments, including TRBV6-2 and TRBV6-3, could not be told apart with the 87-base-pair reads, so those segments were excluded.

The cohort comprised some 730 healthy bone marrow donors. At the time of sampling, every cohort member was nominally healthy, though immune exposures that went unrecorded were likely present. The donor was CMV seronegative and was included in the group of approximately 350 seronegative cohort members. A peripheral blood sample was provided by each donor, and peripheral blood mononuclear cells were used for TCR beta sequencing. Genomic DNA extraction from the blood cell samples was performed with the Qiagen DNeasy Blood Extraction Kit. Receptors were amplified or captured by the immunoSEQ multiplex PCR assay. The multiplex PCR relied on a mix of 60 forward primers for TCR Vbeta segments and 13 reverse primers for TCR Jbeta segments. The CDR3 region of rearranged TCR beta genes was amplified from genomic DNA with a multiplex PCR assay. On the Illumina HiSeq System, the amplified TCR beta libraries were sequenced as 87-base-pair reads. Per the source publication's procedure: Across the 700 or so repertoires, a later analysis counted 75 million to 90 million unique TCR beta chains, about 10 million of which were shared by at least two donors. Raw reads were error-corrected and collapsed into unique sequences with a nearest-neighbor algorithm that merged closely related sequences to remove PCR and sequencing errors. To assign V, D and J gene segments, CDR3 sequences were aligned to IMGT reference sequences. For a sequence to be retained, a match of at least six nucleotides was required to both a V gene segment and a J gene segment. A rearrangement was called productive if the CDR3 had no stop codons and remained in frame with V and J, and every other rearrangement was called non-productive. CDR3 was defined according to IMGT convention as the region running from the second conserved V-encoded cysteine to the conserved J-encoded phenylalanine. Sequences without an unambiguous match to a single V gene segment were excluded from the earlier analysis of 450 to 650 of the donors. An earlier analysis of fewer than 650 of the donors classified V segments as functional when productive rearrangements were above 56.7% and as segregating when the standard deviation between donors was above 5%. A statistical classification framework was built to diagnose cytomegalovirus status from the catalog of TCR beta chain sequences. V and J gene assignment, in a later analysis, came from comparing TCR nucleotide sequences with IMGT/GENE-DB human TR gene sequences. A later analysis assigned CDR3 sequences and most-parsimonious VDJ recombination scenarios with the TCRdist pipeline. In a later analysis, each TCR beta chain was defined by its CDR3 amino acid sequence together with its V-gene family, and reads without a unique V-gene family were excluded. To address suspected cross-contamination and a sequencing artifact, a later analysis removed around 600 highly shared, low-generation-probability nucleotide sequences. For each public chain, a later analysis derived a clonal expansion index from normalized ranks of inferred template counts within each repertoire. A later analysis computed generation probabilities with a VDJ recombination model fitted to out-of-frame rearrangements, and checked the results against IGoR. In a later analysis, hypergeometric tests were used to score TCR-TCR, TCR-HLA and TCR-CMV co-occurrence, with a repertoire-size bias correction applied to TCR pairs. In a later analysis, false discovery rates were estimated by permuting HLA or CMV assignments 20 times. A later analysis grouped co-occurring TCRs with DBSCAN, adding TCRdist sequence similarity when clustering within HLA-allele-positive subsets. For co-occurrence clustering, repertoires with fewer than 30,000 or more than 120,000 public chains were excluded, along with a handful of repertoires with anomalous nucleotide sharing. Not all clones reach the TCRdb copy of this immuneACCESS table, which keeps in-frame sequences only. Checked studies attribute under half of the gap to unresolved V genes and leave the rest unexplained. V, J and clone size are taken as reported in that table, and D and trimming were inferred from the DNA itself. In this sample the table shows 220,000 or so clones, approximately 80% of which occur a single time. 1.7% of the sample is taken by the ten largest.

From the germline V gene, CDR1 is MDHEN and CDR2 is SYDVKM. V drops 2 bases and J drops 4 bases, leaving 14 bases in between. The CDR3 numbers 15 residues from cysteine through phenylalanine. The kept DNA is CDR3 alone, 45 bases in frame from the first base. The rearrangement combines TRBV28 with TRBJ1-2; the best D guess is TRBD1, with 5 bases matching. The TCR comes from a man aged 50-59 years in good health and CMV-seronegative. Source material: PBMCs. This receptor has the CDR3 CASSLIGRDFYGYTF. The DNA sequence is given as TGTGCCAGCAGTTTAATTGGGCGGGACTTCTATGGCTACACCTTC.